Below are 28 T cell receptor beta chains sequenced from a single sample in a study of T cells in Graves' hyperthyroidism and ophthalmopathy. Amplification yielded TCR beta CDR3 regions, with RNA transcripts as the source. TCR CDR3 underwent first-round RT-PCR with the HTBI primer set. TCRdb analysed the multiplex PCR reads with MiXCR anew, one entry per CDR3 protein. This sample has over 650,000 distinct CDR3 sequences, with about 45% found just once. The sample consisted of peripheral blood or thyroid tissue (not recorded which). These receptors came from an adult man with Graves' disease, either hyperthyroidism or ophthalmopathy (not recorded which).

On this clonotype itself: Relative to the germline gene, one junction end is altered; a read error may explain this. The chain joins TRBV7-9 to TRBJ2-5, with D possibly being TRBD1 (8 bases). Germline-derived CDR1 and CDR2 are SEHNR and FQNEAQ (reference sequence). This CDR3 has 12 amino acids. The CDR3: CASSLGGTGRHF. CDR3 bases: TGCGCCAGCAGCTTGGGGGGGACAGGCCGGCACTTC.

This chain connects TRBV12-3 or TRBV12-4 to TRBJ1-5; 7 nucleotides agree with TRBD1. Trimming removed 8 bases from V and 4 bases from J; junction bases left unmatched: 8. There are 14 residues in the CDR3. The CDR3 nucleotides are TGTGCCAGCTCAAAAGGGGGCAGGAATCAGCCCCAGCATTTT. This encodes CASSKGGRNQPQHF.

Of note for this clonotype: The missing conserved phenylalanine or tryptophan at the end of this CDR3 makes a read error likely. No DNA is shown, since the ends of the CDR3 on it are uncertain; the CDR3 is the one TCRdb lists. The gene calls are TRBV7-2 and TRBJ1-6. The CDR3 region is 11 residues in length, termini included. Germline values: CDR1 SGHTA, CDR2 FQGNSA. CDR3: CASSLAPTVPE.

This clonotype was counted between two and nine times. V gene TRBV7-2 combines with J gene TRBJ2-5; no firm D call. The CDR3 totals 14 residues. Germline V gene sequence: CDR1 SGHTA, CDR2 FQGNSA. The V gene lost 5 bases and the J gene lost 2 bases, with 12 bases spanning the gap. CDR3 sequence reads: CASSQERWQETQYF. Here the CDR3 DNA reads TGTGCCAGCAGCCAAGAACGGTGGCAAGAGACCCAGTACTTC.

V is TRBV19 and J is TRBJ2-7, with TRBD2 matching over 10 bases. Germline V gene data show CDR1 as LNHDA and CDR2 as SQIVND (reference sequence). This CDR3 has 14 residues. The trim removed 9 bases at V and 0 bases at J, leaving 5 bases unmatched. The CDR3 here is CASGLAESSYEQYF. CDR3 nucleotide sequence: TGTGCCAGCGGACTAGCGGAGAGCTCCTACGAGCAGTACTTC.

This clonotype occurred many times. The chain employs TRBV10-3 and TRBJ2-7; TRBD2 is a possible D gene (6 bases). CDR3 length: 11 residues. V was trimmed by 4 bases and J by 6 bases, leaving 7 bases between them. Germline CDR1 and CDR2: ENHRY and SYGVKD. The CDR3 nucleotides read TGTGCCATCAGTGGGGGGGTCGAGCAGTACTTC. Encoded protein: CAISGGVEQYF.

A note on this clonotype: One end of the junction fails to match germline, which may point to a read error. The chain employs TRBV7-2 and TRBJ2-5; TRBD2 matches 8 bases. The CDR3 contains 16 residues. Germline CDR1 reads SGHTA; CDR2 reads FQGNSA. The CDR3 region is CASSLEAGGHQESQYF. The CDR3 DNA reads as TGTGCCAGCAGCTTAGAGGCGGGGGGCCACCAAGAGTCCCAGTACTTC.

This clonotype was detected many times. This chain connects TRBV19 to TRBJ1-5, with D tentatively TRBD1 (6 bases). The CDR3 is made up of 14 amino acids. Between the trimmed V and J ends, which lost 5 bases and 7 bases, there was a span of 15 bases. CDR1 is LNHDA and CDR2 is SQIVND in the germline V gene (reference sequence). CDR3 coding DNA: TGTGCCAGTAGTCCCGGCAGGGGAGGCCAGCCCCAGCATTTT. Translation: CASSPGRGGQPQHF.

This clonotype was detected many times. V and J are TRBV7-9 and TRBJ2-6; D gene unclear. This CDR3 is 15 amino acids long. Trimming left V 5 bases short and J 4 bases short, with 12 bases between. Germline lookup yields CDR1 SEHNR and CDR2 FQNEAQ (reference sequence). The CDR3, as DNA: TGTGCCAGCAGCCCCAGTGGTCGAGGGGCCAACGTCCTGACTTTC. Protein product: CASSPSGRGANVLTF.

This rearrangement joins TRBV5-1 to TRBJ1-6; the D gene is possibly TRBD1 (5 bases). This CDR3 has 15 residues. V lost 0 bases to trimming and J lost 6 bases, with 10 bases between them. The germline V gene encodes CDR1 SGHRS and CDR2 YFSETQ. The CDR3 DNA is TGCGCCAGCAGCTTGGATCAGGGACGTAATTCACCCCTCCACTTT. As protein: CASSLDQGRNSPLHF.

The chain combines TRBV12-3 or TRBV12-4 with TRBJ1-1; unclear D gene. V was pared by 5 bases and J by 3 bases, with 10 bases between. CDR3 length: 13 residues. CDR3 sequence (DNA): TGTGCCAGCAGTACCGACGGGTACACTGAAGCTTTCTTT. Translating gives CASSTDGYTEAFF.

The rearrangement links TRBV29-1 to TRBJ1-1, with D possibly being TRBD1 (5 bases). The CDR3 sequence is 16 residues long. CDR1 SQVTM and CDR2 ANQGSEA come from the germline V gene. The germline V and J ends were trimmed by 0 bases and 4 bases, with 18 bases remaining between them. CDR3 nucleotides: TGCAGCGTTGAAGATCTTGGGGGAAAGGCGACCACTGAAGCTTTCTTT. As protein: CSVEDLGGKATTEAFF. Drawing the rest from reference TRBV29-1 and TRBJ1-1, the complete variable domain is SAVISQKPSRDICQRGTSLTIQCQVDSQVTMMFWYRQQPGQSLTLIATANQGSEATYESGFVIDKFPISRPNLTFSTLTVSNMSPEDSSIYLCSVEDLGGKATTEAFFGQGTRLTVV.

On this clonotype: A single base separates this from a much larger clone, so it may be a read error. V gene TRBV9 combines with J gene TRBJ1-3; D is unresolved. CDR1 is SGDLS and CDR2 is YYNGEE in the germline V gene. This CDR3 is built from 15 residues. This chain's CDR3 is CAGSVDPGSGNTIYF. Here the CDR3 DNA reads TGTGCCGGCAGCGTAGATCCAGGCTCTGGAAACACCATATATTTT.

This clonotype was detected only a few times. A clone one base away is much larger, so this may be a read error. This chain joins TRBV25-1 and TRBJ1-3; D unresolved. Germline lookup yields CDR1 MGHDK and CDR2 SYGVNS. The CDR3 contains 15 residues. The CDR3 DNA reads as TGTGCCAGCAGTGCCTTCGAAACTACTGGAAACACCGTATATTTT. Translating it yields CASSAFETTGNTVYF.

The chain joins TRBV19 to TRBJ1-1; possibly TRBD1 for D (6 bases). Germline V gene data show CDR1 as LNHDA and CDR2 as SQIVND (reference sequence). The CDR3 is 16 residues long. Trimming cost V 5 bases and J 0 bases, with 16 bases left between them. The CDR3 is CASSVSPGGMNTEAFF. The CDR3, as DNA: TGTGCCAGTAGTGTATCTCCCGGGGGCATGAACACTGAAGCTTTCTTT. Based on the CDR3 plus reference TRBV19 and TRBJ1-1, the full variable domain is DGGITQSPKYLFRKEGQNVTLSCEQNLNHDAMYWYRQDPGQGLRLIYYSQIVNDFQKGDIAEGYSVSREKKESFPLTVTSAQKNPTAFYLCASSVSPGGMNTEAFFGQGTRLTVV.

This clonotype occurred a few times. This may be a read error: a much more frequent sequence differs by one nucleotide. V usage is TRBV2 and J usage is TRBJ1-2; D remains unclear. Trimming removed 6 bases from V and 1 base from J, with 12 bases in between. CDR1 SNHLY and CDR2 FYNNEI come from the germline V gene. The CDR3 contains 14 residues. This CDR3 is CASSADGVNYGYTF. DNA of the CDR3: TGTGCCAGCAGCGCGGACGGAGTTAACTATGGCTACACCTTC.

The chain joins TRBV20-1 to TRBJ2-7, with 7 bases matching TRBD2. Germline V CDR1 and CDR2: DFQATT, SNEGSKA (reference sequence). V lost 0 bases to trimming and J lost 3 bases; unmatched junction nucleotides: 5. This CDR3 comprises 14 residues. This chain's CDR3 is CSAREGGTDYEQYF. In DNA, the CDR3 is TGCAGTGCTAGAGAGGGGGGGACCGACTACGAGCAGTACTTC.

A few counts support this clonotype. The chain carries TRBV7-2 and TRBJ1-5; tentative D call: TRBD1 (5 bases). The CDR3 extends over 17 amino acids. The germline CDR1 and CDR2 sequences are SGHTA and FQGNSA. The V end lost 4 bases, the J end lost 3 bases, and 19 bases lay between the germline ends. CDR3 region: CASSSLPGVKYNQPQHF. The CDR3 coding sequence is TGTGCCAGCAGCTCCCTACCGGGGGTCAAATACAATCAGCCCCAGCATTTT. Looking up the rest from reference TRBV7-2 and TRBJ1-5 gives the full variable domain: GAGVSQSPSNKVTEKGKDVELRCDPISGHTALYWYRQSLGQGLEFLIYFQGNSAPDKSGLPSDRFSAERTGGSVSTLTIQRTQQEDSAVYLCASSSLPGVKYNQPQHFGDGTRLSIL.

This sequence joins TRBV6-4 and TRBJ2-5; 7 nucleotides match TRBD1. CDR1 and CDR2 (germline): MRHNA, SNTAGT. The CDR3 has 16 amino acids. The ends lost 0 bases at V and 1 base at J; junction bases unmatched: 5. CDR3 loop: CASSDSTGTAQETQYF. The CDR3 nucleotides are TGTGCCAGCAGTGACTCTACCGGGACAGCCCAAGAGACCCAGTACTTC.

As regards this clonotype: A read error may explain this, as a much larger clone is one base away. As DNA, the CDR3 is TGTGCCAGCAGTGCGCCAGGGATACAAGAGGCCCAGTACTTC. Translation: CASSAPGIQEAQYF. The chain recombines TRBV2 with TRBJ2-5, with D maybe TRBD1 (5 bases). Germline V gene lookup returns CDR1 SNHLY and CDR2 FYNNEI. The CDR3 covers 14 residues.

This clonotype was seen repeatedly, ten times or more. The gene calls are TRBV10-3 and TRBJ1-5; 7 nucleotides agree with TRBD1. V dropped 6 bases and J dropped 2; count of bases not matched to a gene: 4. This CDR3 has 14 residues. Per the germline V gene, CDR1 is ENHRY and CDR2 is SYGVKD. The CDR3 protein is CAISLTGGNQPQHF. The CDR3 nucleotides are TGTGCCATCAGCCTCACAGGGGGCAATCAGCCCCAGCATTTT.

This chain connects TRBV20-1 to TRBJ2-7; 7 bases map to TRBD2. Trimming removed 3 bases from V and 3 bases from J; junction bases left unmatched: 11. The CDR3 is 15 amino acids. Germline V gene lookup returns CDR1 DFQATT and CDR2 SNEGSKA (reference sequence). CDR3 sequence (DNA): TGCAGTGCTAGTTCCTTAGCGGGTGGCATCTACGAGCAGTACTTC. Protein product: CSASSLAGGIYEQYF.

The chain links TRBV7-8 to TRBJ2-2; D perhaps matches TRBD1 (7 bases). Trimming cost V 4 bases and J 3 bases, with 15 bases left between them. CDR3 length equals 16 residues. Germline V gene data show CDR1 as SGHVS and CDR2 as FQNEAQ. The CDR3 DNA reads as TGTGCCAGCAGCTCGAGACAGGGAGGAGACACCGGGGAGCTGTTTTTT. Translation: CASSSRQGGDTGELFF.

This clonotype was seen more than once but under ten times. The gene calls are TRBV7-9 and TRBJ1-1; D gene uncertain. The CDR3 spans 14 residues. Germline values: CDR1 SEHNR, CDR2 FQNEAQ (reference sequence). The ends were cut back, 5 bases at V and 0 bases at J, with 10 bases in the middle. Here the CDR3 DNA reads TGTGCCAGCAGCCCTCAGTTTTTGAACACTGAAGCTTTCTTT. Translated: CASSPQFLNTEAFF.

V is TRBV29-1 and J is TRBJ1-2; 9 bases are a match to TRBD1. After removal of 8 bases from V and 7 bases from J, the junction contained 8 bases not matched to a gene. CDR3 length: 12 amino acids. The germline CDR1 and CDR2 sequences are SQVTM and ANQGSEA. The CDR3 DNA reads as TGCAGCCCGGGGACAGGGTTCGGTGGCTACACCTTC. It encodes CSPGTGFGGYTF.

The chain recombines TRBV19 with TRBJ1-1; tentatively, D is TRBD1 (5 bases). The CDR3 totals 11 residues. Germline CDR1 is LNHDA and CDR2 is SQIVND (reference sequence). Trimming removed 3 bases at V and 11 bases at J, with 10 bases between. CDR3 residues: CASSIGAGAFF. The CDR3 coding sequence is TGTGCCAGTAGTATCGGGGCAGGTGCTTTCTTT.

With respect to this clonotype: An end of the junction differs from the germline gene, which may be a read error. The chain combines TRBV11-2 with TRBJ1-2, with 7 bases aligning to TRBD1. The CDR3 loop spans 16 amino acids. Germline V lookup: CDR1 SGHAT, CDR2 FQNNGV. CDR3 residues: CASTDPGTAGYYGSTF. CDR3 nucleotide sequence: TGTGCCAGCACCGACCCCGGGACAGCGGGCTACTATGGCTCCACCTTC.

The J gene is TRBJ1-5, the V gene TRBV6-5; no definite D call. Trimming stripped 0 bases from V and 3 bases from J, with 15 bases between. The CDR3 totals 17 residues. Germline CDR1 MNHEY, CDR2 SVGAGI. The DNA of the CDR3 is TGTGCCAGCAGTTACTCGAAAACGGGCACAGTCAATCAGCCCCAGCATTTT. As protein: CASSYSKTGTVNQPQHF.